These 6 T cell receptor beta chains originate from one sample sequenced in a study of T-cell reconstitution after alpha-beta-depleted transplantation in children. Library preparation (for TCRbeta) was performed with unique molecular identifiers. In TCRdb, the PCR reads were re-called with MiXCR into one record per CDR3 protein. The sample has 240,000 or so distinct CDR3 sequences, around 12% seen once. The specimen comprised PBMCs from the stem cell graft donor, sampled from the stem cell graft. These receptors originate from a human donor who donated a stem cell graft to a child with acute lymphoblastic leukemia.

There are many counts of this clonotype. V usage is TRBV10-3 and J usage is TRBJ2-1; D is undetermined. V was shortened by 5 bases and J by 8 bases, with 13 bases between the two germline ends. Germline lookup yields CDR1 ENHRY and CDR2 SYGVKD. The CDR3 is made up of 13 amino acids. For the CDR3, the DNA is TGTGCCATCAGTTCCGCAGGATTCCATGAGCAGTTCTTC. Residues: CAISSAGFHEQFF.

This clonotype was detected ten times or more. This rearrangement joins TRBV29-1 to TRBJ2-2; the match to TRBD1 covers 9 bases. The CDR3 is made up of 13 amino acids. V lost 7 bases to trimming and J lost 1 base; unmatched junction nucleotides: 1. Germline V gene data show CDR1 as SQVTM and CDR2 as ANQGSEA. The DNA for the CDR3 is TGCAGCGCGACAGGGGGGAACACCGGGGAGCTGTTTTTT. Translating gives CSATGGNTGELFF.

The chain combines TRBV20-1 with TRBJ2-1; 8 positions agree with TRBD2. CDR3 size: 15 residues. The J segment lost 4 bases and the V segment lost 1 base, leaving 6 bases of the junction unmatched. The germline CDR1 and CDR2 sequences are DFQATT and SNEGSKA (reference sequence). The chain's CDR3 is CSARVGTSGYNEQFF. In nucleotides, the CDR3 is TGCAGTGCTAGAGTCGGAACTAGCGGTTACAATGAGCAGTTCTTC.

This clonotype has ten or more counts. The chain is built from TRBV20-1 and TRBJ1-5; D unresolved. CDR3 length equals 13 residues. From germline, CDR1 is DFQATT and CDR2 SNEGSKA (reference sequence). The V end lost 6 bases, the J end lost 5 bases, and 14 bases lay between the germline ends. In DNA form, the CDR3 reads TGCAGTGCCCGGGCAGCGGGCGATCAGCCCCAGCATTTT. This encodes CSARAAGDQPQHF.

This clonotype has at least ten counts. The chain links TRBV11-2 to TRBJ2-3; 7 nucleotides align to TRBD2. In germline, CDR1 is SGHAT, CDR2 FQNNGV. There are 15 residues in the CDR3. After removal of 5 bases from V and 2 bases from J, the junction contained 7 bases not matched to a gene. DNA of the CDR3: TGTGCCAGCAGCCCCGCGGGAGCCCCCACAGATACGCAGTATTTT. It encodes CASSPAGAPTDTQYF.

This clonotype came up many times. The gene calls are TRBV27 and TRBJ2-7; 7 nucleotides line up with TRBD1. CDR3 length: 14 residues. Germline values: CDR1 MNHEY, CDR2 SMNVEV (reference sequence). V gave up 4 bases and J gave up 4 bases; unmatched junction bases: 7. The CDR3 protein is CASSSTGSGYEQYF. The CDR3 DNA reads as TGTGCCAGCAGTTCGACAGGGTCGGGGTACGAGCAGTACTTC.